These 32 T cell receptor beta chains came from one sample sequenced in a study of cytomegalovirus exposure and HLA in healthy donors. PCR amplification relied on 60 Vbeta primers (plus 13 Jbeta primers). The protocol was immunoSEQ multiplex PCR, while the TCRdb copy is restricted to in-frame clones and leaves out a portion. The sample yields approximately 150,000 clones, more than 60% seen once. The sequenced material came from PBMCs. The receptors were gathered from a female donor in good health and CMV-seronegative.

The chain combines TRBV2 with TRBJ2-7; tentative D call: TRBD2 (5 bases). The CDR3 has 12 amino acids. V shed 8 bases and J shed 5 bases, with 13 bases lying between them. The germline V gene has CDR1 SNHLY and CDR2 FYNNEI. The CDR3 region has the DNA TGTGCCAGCGGTGTGACCGGGGACGAGCAGTACTTC. Amino acid sequence: CASGVTGDEQYF.

The chain couples TRBV12-5 to TRBJ1-5; unclear D gene. Trimming took off 8 bases at V and 3 bases at J, with 14 bases between the two ends. The length of the CDR3 is 14 residues. Germline V gene lookup returns CDR1 LGHNT and CDR2 FRNRAP. CDR3 sequence: CASKVGEDNQPQHF. The CDR3 region has the DNA TGTGCTAGTAAAGTCGGGGAGGACAATCAGCCCCAGCATTTT.

The chain uses TRBV5-1 and TRBJ1-2; the D is unclear. Germline values: CDR1 SGHRS, CDR2 YFSETQ. V was pared by 4 bases and J by 10 bases, with 14 bases between. This CDR3 is built from 12 residues. CDR3 sequence (DNA): TGCGCCAGCAGCATTCCTTCAGGTGTCTACACCTTC. Its translation: CASSIPSGVYTF.

The gene calls are TRBV5-4 and TRBJ2-1; unclear D gene. The CDR3 length is 13 residues. Trimming shortened V by 0 bases and J by 8 bases, and 9 bases separated the two germline ends. The germline gives CDR1 SGHNT, CDR2 YYREEE (reference sequence). CDR3 loop: CASSLALGDEQFF. In DNA form, the CDR3 reads TGTGCCAGCAGCTTGGCCCTGGGCGATGAGCAGTTCTTC.

The chain recombines TRBV11-3 with TRBJ2-1, with TRBD1 matching over 7 bases. Per germline, CDR1 SGHNT and CDR2 YENEEA. The CDR3 totals 12 residues. J gave up 6 bases and V 5 bases, and 1 base lay outside the gene matches. Here the CDR3 reads CASSRDSNEQFF. The CDR3, as DNA: TGTGCCAGCAGCAGGGACAGCAATGAGCAGTTCTTC.

The V call is TRBV28, the J call TRBJ2-5; 8 bases are a match to TRBD2. The J call may be mistaken, given a closer DNA end match to TRBJ2-7. Germline CDR1 and CDR2: MDHEN and SYDVKM. The CDR3 has 14 amino acids. The CDR3 region is CASSLVGGGYEQYF. CDR3 DNA sequence: TGTGCCAGCAGTTTAGTCGGGGGGGGCTACGAGCAGTACTTC.

This rearrangement joins TRBV5-6 to TRBJ2-1, with 11 nucleotides matching TRBD2. This CDR3 is built from 11 residues. Germline lookup yields CDR1 SGHDT and CDR2 YYEEEE. V was pared by 7 bases and J by 15 bases, with 6 bases of the junction left unmatched. The CDR3 coding sequence is TGTGCCAGCGGGACTAGCGGAGGGGGGTTCTTC. This gives the protein CASGTSGGGFF.

The chain joins TRBV27 to TRBJ2-7; TRBD1 agrees at 8 bases. CDR3 length: 16 amino acids. Trimming removed 3 bases from V and 7 bases from J; junction bases left unmatched: 14. Germline CDR1 and CDR2: MNHEY and SMNVEV (reference sequence). The CDR3 region is CASSFGQGSVGGEQYF. The CDR3 coding sequence is TGTGCCAGCAGTTTCGGACAGGGATCAGTTGGGGGGGAGCAGTACTTC.

This chain links TRBV19 with TRBJ1-5, with D unresolved. The CDR3 sequence is 15 residues long. Germline loops: CDR1 LNHDA, CDR2 SQIVND (reference sequence). Trimming cost V 3 bases and J 0 bases, with 9 bases left between them. The CDR3: CASSMVQVSNQPQHF. The CDR3 DNA sequence: TGTGCCAGTAGTATGGTACAAGTTAGCAATCAGCCCCAGCATTTT.

A few counts support this clone. The J gene is TRBJ1-2, the V gene TRBV6-6; D perhaps matches TRBD1 (6 bases). This CDR3 is 13 amino acids long. V was clipped by 7 bases and J by 6 bases, with 15 bases between them. Germline CDR1 MNHNY, CDR2 SVGAGI (reference sequence). The CDR3 spells CASTTGGAHGYTF. CDR3 bases: TGTGCCAGCACCACGGGGGGGGCCCATGGCTACACCTTC.

The V call is TRBV20-1, the J call TRBJ1-3; tentative D call: TRBD1 (5 bases). This CDR3 contains 11 residues. Germline-derived CDR1 and CDR2 are DFQATT and SNEGSKA (reference sequence). Trimming pared 0 bases from V and 16 bases from J, leaving 13 bases between. CDR3 protein: CSARDPGRMYF. The CDR3 DNA reads TGCAGTGCTAGAGATCCAGGGCGTATGTATTTT.

The genes are TRBV6-1 and TRBJ1-6, with a tentative D call TRBD1 (5 bases). Germline V gene sequence: CDR1 MNHNS, CDR2 SASEGT. The CDR3 loop spans 17 amino acids. With 4 bases removed from V and 10 bases from J, the gap between germline ends came to 23 bases. The CDR3 DNA reads as TGTGCCAGCAGTGGACTACCCGGGGGGGTGGCGATATCACCCCTCCACTTT. Translated: CASSGLPGGVAISPLHF.

This clone was observed a handful of times. The chain is built from TRBV19 and TRBJ2-3, with a possible D match to TRBD1 (6 bases). Germline V gene data show CDR1 as LNHDA and CDR2 as SQIVND (reference sequence). The CDR3 sequence is 12 residues long. The ends were cut back, 5 bases at V and 7 bases at J, with 10 bases in the middle. In DNA form, the CDR3 reads TGTGCCAGTAGTTATGACAGGCATACGCAGTATTTT. This sequence encodes CASSYDRHTQYF. The full variable domain, its missing parts supplied by reference TRBV19 and TRBJ2-3, is DGGITQSPKYLFRKEGQNVTLSCEQNLNHDAMYWYRQDPGQGLRLIYYSQIVNDFQKGDIAEGYSVSREKKESFPLTVTSAQKNPTAFYLCASSYDRHTQYFGPGTRLTVL.

V usage is TRBV5-1 and J usage is TRBJ2-7; 7 bases match TRBD2. The CDR3 consists of 15 residues. The junction had 3 bases not matched to a gene; V was cut back by 0 bases and J by 0 bases. CDR1 and CDR2 (germline): SGHRS, YFSETQ. The CDR3 is CASSLEWGGSYEQYF. The CDR3 DNA follows: TGCGCCAGCAGCTTGGAGTGGGGGGGCTCCTACGAGCAGTACTTC. The whole variable domain, filled in from reference TRBV5-1 and TRBJ2-7, reads KAGVTQTPRYLIKTRGQQVTLSCSPISGHRSVSWYQQTPGQGLQFLFEYFSETQRNKGNFPGRFSGRQFSNSRSEMNVSTLELGDSALYLCASSLEWGGSYEQYFGPGTRLTVT.

This chain connects TRBV4-1 to TRBJ1-4; TRBD1 matches 8 bases. The ends lost 4 bases at V and 5 bases at J; junction bases unmatched: 6. The CDR3 totals 15 residues. Germline values: CDR1 MGHRA, CDR2 YSYEKL. CDR3 coding DNA: TGCGCCAGCAGCCCAGCCGGGACAGGCAATGAAAAACTGTTTTTT. Residues: CASSPAGTGNEKLFF.

The chain combines TRBV9 with TRBJ1-5; maybe TRBD1 (6 bases). The CDR3 covers 14 residues. The V end was cut by 7 bases, the J end by 3 bases, with 14 bases between. Germline CDR1 and CDR2: SGDLS and YYNGEE. The CDR3 DNA sequence: TGTGCCAGCGAACACAGGGTTTTCAATCAGCCCCAGCATTTT. Translated, it gives CASEHRVFNQPQHF.

In this sample, this clone turned up once. The V and J genes are TRBV10-3 and TRBJ2-3, with D perhaps TRBD2 (6 bases). The V end lost 2 bases, the J end lost 1 base, and 10 bases lay between the germline ends. This CDR3 has 15 residues. Germline V gene data show CDR1 as ENHRY and CDR2 as SYGVKD. CDR3 sequence: CAISEAAGRTDTQYF. The CDR3 DNA is TGTGCCATCAGTGAGGCAGCGGGCCGCACAGATACGCAGTATTTT.

In its sample, this clone was seen a few times. The CDR3 coding sequence is TGTGCCAGCAGCTTAGACGCTAGCGGGAGGGGCTACGAGCAGTACTTC. Its protein product is CASSLDASGRGYEQYF. The chain couples TRBV7-9 to TRBJ2-7; 12 positions match TRBD2. Germline trimming cut 1 base from V and 3 bases from J; bases unmatched to any gene: 4. The germline V gene has CDR1 SEHNR and CDR2 FQNEAQ (reference sequence). The CDR3 sequence is 16 residues long.

The rearrangement links TRBV29-1 to TRBJ2-3; TRBD2 matches at 12 bases. From germline, CDR1 is SQVTM and CDR2 ANQGSEA. V shed 0 bases, J shed 2 bases, and the junction held 3 bases outside the gene matches. The CDR3 length is 16 residues. CDR3 bases: TGCAGCGTTGAAGACGGACTAGCGGGACTCACAGATACGCAGTATTTT. Its translation: CSVEDGLAGLTDTQYF.

This sequence joins TRBV2 and TRBJ1-5; the D gene is possibly TRBD1 (5 bases). The V gene's germline CDR1 is SNHLY and CDR2 FYNNEI. The length of the CDR3 is 13 residues. V lost 6 bases and J lost 6, with 12 bases in between. DNA for the CDR3: TGTGCCAGCAGCCTGGGGGGGACTCAGCCCCAGCATTTT. Its translation: CASSLGGTQPQHF.

Details on this clone: Other DNA sequences in the sample encode the same CDR3. The genes are TRBV27 and TRBJ1-2; D is undetermined. V lost 3 bases and J lost 2, with 7 bases in between. CDR1 MNHEY and CDR2 SMNVEV come from the germline V gene (reference sequence). The CDR3 covers 13 residues. The CDR3 region has the DNA TGTGCCAGCAGTTTCGGAGAAAACTATGGCTACACCTTC. This gives the protein CASSFGENYGYTF.

The chain has TRBV7-9 and TRBJ1-2; 8 bases match TRBD1. There are 15 residues in the CDR3. Germline loops: CDR1 SEHNR, CDR2 FQNEAQ (reference sequence). With 4 bases clipped from V and 7 bases from J, the junction kept 11 bases outside the gene matches. The CDR3 sequence: CASSSYQGARVGYTF. In DNA form, the CDR3 reads TGTGCCAGCAGCTCTTACCAGGGGGCTCGCGTTGGCTACACCTTC.

This sequence joins TRBV25-1 and TRBJ2-1, with D maybe TRBD1 (6 bases). The CDR3 sequence is 13 residues long. Trimming shortened V by 3 bases and J by 7 bases, and 10 bases separated the two germline ends. The germline CDR1 and CDR2 sequences are MGHDK and SYGVNS. As DNA, the CDR3 is TGTGCCAGCAGTGAGGGGGCCAGGAATGAGCAGTTCTTC. This sequence encodes CASSEGARNEQFF.

V is TRBV7-9 and J is TRBJ1-1; TRBD1 is a possible D gene (5 bases). The germline V and J ends were trimmed by 5 bases and 4 bases, with 14 bases remaining between them. CDR1 is SEHNR and CDR2 is FQNEAQ in the germline V gene (reference sequence). CDR3 size: 14 residues. CDR3 sequence: CASSPSRVSTEAFF. CDR3 DNA sequence: TGTGCCAGCAGCCCAAGCAGGGTTTCCACTGAAGCTTTCTTT. Complete variable domain (other parts from reference TRBV7-9 and TRBJ1-1): DTGVSQNPRHKITKRGQNVTFRCDPISEHNRLYWYRQTLGQGPEFLTYFQNEAQLEKSRLLSDRFSAERPKGSFSTLEIQRTEQGDSAMYLCASSPSRVSTEAFFGQGTRLTVV.

The chain carries TRBV19 and TRBJ2-3, with 9 bases aligning to TRBD1. The CDR3 sequence is 15 residues long. With 6 bases clipped from V and 0 bases from J, the junction kept 4 bases outside the gene matches. CDR1 is LNHDA, CDR2 SQIVND, per germline (reference sequence). In DNA form, the CDR3 reads TGTGCCAGTAGGAGCGGGACAGGGAGCACAGATACGCAGTATTTT. Translating it yields CASRSGTGSTDTQYF.

The V call is TRBV4-1, the J call TRBJ2-7; no clear D. CDR3 length: 13 amino acids. V was clipped by 0 bases and J by 2 bases, with 5 bases between them. Germline assignment: CDR1 MGHRA and CDR2 YSYEKL. The CDR3 DNA follows: TGCGCCAGCAGCCAAGACATCCCCTACGAGCAGTACTTC. Protein product: CASSQDIPYEQYF.

The gene calls are TRBV5-6 and TRBJ1-1, with no clear D. V was shortened by 4 bases and J by 0 bases, with 13 bases between the two germline ends. The CDR3 is 15 residues long. CDR1 SGHDT and CDR2 YYEEEE come from the germline V gene. This CDR3 is CASSPRAGMNTEAFF. CDR3 in DNA: TGTGCCAGCAGCCCCCGGGCGGGGATGAACACTGAAGCTTTCTTT. Full variable domain (missing parts from reference TRBV5-6 and TRBJ1-1): DAGVTQSPTHLIKTRGQQVTLRCSPKSGHDTVSWYQQALGQGPQFIFQYYEEEERQRGNFPDRFSGHQFPNYSSELNVNALLLGDSALYLCASSPRAGMNTEAFFGQGTRLTVV.

V gene TRBV5-1 combines with J gene TRBJ2-7; TRBD2 is a possible D gene (5 bases). Deletions cut 4 bases from V and 5 bases from J, with 19 bases between. The CDR3 consists of 15 residues. CDR1 is SGHRS and CDR2 is YFSETQ in the germline V gene. CDR3 residues: CASSLTPGGNHEQYF. CDR3 DNA sequence: TGCGCCAGCAGCCTCACACCAGGAGGTAATCACGAGCAGTACTTC.

The rearrangement links TRBV5-1 to TRBJ2-5; D uncertain. TRBJ2-7 explains the end of the DNA better; the J call may be wrong. The CDR3 totals 11 residues. CDR1 is SGHRS, CDR2 YFSETQ, per germline. In DNA, the CDR3 is TGCGCCAGCTCTGATGCCTACGAGCAGTACTTC. Protein sequence: CASSDAYEQYF.

The chain combines TRBV29-1 with TRBJ1-6, with a tentative D call TRBD1 (5 bases). Trimming pared 4 bases from V and 7 bases from J, leaving 11 bases between. The CDR3 has 13 amino acids. Germline CDR1 reads SQVTM; CDR2 reads ANQGSEA. DNA for the CDR3: TGCAGCGTTGGGGGGGGTGGAAATTCACCCCTCCACTTT. Translated: CSVGGGGNSPLHF. Looking up the rest from reference TRBV29-1 and TRBJ1-6 gives the full variable domain: SAVISQKPSRDICQRGTSLTIQCQVDSQVTMMFWYRQQPGQSLTLIATANQGSEATYESGFVIDKFPISRPNLTFSTLTVSNMSPEDSSIYLCSVGGGGNSPLHFGNGTRLTVT.

This rearrangement joins TRBV7-8 to TRBJ1-2; no clear D. Germline V lookup: CDR1 SGHVS, CDR2 FQNEAQ. V was shortened by 5 bases and J by 3 bases, with 19 bases between the two germline ends. The CDR3 contains 16 residues. This chain's CDR3 is CASSLLATVVDYGYTF. The CDR3 bases are TGTGCCAGCAGCCTCCTAGCGACGGTGGTTGACTATGGCTACACCTTC.

The chain has TRBV19 and TRBJ1-2; 8 positions agree with TRBD1. J lost 3 bases, V lost 4 bases, and 10 bases had no gene match. Germline V CDR1 and CDR2: LNHDA, SQIVND (reference sequence). There are 16 residues in the CDR3. This chain's CDR3 is CASSTTHLTGDYGYTF. Here the CDR3 DNA reads TGTGCCAGTAGTACTACTCATCTGACAGGGGACTATGGCTACACCTTC.